This paragraph covers one T cell receptor (beta chain) sequence. Here immunoSEQ multiplex PCR was the method, and the copy in TCRdb shows in-frame clones only, minus some. The sample yields some 47,000 clones, about 96% seen once. This sample was included in a study of T cell changes during pregnancy in multiple sclerosis. The source material was peripheral blood, sampled in the second trimester of pregnancy. The sequence derives from a female donor with multiple sclerosis, enrolled in a pregnancy study.

The CDR3 sequence is CASSGLSNQPQHF. As DNA, the CDR3 is TGTGCCAGCAGTGGACTTAGCAATCAGCCCCAGCATTTT. The chain employs TRBV6-1 and TRBJ1-5; D not resolved. CDR3 length: 13 residues. Germline V CDR1 and CDR2: MNHNS, SASEGT. V dropped 4 bases and J dropped 0 bases, with 4 bases sitting between them.